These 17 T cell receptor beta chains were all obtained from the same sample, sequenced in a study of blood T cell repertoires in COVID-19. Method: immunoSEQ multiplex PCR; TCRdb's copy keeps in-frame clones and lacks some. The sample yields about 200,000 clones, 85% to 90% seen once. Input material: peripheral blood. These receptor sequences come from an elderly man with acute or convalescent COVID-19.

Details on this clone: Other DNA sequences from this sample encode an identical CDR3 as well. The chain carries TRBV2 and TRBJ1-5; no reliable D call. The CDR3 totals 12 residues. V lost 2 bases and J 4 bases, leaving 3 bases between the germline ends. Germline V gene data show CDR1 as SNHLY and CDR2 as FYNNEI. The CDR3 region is CASSEQNQPQHF. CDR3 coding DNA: TGTGCCAGCAGTGAACAGAATCAGCCCCAGCATTTT.

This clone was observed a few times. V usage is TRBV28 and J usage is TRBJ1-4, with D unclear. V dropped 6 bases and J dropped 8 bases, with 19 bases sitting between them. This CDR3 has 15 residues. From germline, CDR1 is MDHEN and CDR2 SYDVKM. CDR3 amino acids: CASRTPSGSPEKLFF. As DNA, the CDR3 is TGTGCCAGCAGGACCCCCTCGGGGTCCCCCGAAAAACTGTTTTTT.

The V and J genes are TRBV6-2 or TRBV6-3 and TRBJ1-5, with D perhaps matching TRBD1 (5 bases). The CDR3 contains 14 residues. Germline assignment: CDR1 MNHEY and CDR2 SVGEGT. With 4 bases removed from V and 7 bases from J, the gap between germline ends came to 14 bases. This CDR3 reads CASSFGGTGQPQHF. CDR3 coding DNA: TGTGCCAGCAGTTTTGGGGGGACTGGGCAGCCCCAGCATTTT.

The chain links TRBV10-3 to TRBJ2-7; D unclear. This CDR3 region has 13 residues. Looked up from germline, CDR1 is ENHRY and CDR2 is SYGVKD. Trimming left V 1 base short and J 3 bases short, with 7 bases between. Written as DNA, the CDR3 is TGTGCCATCAGTGAGTTCGAGGACTACGAGCAGTACGTC. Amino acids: CAISEFEDYEQYV.

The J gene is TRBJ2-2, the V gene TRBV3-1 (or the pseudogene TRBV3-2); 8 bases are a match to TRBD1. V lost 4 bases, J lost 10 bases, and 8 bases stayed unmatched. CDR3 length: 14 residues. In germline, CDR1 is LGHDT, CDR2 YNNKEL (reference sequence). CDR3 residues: CASSPWTGKEELFF. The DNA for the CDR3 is TGTGCCAGCAGCCCCTGGACAGGGAAGGAGGAGCTGTTTTTT.

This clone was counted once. The CDR3 loop reads CASSKPGLLYNEQFF. As DNA, the CDR3 is TGTGCCAGCAGCAAACCGGGACTACTTTACAATGAGCAGTTCTTC. J is TRBJ2-1 and V is TRBV21-1; the table's D call TRBD2 went unverified against the DNA. TRBV21-1 represents a pseudogene. The CDR3 is made up of 15 amino acids.

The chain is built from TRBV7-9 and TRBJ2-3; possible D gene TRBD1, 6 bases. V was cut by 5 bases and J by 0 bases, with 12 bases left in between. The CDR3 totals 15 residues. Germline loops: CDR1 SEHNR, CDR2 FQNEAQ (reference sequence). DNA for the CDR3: TGTGCCAGCAGCACACGGACAGAAAGCACAGATACGCAGTATTTT. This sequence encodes CASSTRTESTDTQYF. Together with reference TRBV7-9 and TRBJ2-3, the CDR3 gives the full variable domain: DTGVSQNPRHKITKRGQNVTFRCDPISEHNRLYWYRQTLGQGPEFLTYFQNEAQLEKSRLLSDRFSAERPKGSFSTLEIQRTEQGDSAMYLCASSTRTESTDTQYFGPGTRLTVL.

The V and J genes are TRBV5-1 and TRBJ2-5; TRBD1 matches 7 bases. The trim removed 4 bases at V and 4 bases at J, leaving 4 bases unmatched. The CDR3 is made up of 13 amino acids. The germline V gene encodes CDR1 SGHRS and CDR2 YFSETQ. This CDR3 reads CASSAGQVETQYF. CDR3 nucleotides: TGCGCCAGCAGCGCCGGACAGGTAGAGACCCAGTACTTC.

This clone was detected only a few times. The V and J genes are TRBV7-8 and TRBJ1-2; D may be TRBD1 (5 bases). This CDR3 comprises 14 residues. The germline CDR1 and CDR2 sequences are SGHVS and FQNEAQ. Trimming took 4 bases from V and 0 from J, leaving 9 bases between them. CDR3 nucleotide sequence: TGTGCCAGCAGCTCAGCGACAGCTAACTATGGCTACACCTTC. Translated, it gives CASSSATANYGYTF.

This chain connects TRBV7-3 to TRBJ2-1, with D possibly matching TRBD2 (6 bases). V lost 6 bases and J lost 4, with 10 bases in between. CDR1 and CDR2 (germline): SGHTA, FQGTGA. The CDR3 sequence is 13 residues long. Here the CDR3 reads CASSSGGYNEQFF. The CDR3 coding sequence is TGTGCCAGCAGTAGCGGCGGTTACAATGAGCAGTTCTTC.

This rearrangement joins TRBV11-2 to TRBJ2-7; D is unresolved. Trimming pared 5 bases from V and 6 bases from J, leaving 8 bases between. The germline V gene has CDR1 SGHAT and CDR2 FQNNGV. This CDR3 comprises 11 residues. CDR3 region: CASSPGVEQYV. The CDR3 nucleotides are TGTGCCAGCAGCCCAGGCGTCGAGCAGTACGTC.

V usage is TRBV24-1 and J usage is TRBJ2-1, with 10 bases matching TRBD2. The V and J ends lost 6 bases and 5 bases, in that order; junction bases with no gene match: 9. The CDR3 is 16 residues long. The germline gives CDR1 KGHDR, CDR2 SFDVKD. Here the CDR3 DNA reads TGTGCCACCAGTAGTCCTAGCGGGAGTAGGGACAATGAGCAGTTCTTC. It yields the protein CATSSPSGSRDNEQFF.

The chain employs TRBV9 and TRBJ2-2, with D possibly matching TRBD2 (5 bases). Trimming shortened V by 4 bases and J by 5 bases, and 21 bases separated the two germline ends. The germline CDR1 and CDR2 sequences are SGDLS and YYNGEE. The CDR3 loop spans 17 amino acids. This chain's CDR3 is CASSPPSGYKETGELFF. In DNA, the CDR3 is TGTGCCAGCAGCCCTCCATCGGGGTACAAAGAAACCGGGGAGCTGTTTTTT.

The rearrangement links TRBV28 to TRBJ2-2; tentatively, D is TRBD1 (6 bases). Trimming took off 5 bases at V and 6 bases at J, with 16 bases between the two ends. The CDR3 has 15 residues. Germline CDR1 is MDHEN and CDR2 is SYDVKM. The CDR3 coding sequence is TGTGCCAGCAGTGAACACAGGGTCGGTGCCGGGGAGCTGTTTTTT. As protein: CASSEHRVGAGELFF.

CDR3 region: CASSPDDRKEAFF. CDR3 DNA: TGTGCCAGCTCACCGGATGACAGGAAGGAAGCTTTCTTT. V and J are TRBV18 and TRBJ1-1; D is perhaps TRBD1 (6 bases). V dropped 3 bases and J dropped 8 bases, with 13 bases sitting between them. This CDR3 is built from 13 residues. The germline V gene encodes CDR1 KGHSH and CDR2 LQKENI.

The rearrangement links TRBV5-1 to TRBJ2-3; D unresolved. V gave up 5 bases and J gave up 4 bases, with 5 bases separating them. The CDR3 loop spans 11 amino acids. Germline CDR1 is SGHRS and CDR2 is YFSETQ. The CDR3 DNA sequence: TGCGCCAGCAGTTCGGCAGATACGCAGTATTTT. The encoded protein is CASSSADTQYF. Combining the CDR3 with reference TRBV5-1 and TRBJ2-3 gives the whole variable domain KAGVTQTPRYLIKTRGQQVTLSCSPISGHRSVSWYQQTPGQGLQFLFEYFSETQRNKGNFPGRFSGRQFSNSRSEMNVSTLELGDSALYLCASSSADTQYFGPGTRLTVL.

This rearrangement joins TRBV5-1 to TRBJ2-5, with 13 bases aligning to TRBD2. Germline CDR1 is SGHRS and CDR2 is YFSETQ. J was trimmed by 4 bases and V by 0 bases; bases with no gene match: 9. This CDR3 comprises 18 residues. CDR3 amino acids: CASSLGRTSGSLGETQYF. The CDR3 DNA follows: TGCGCCAGCAGCTTGGGGCGGACTAGCGGGAGTCTCGGAGAGACCCAGTACTTC. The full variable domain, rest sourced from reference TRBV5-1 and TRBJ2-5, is KAGVTQTPRYLIKTRGQQVTLSCSPISGHRSVSWYQQTPGQGLQFLFEYFSETQRNKGNFPGRFSGRQFSNSRSEMNVSTLELGDSALYLCASSLGRTSGSLGETQYFGPGTRLLVL.